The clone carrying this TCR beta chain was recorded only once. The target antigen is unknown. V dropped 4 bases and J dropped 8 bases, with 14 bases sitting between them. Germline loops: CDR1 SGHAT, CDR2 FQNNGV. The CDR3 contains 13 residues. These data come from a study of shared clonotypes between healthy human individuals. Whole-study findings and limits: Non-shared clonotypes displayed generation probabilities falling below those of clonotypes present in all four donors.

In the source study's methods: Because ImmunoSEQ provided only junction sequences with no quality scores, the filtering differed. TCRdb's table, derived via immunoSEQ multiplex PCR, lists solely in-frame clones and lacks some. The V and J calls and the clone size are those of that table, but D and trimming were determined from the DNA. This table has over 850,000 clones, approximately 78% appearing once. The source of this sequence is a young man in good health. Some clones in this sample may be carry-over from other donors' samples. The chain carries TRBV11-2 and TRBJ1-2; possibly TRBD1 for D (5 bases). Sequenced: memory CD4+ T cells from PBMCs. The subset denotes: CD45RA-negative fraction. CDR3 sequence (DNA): TGTGCCAGCAGCTCAATCAGGGCGGAAGGCTACACCTTC. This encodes CASSSIRAEGYTF.